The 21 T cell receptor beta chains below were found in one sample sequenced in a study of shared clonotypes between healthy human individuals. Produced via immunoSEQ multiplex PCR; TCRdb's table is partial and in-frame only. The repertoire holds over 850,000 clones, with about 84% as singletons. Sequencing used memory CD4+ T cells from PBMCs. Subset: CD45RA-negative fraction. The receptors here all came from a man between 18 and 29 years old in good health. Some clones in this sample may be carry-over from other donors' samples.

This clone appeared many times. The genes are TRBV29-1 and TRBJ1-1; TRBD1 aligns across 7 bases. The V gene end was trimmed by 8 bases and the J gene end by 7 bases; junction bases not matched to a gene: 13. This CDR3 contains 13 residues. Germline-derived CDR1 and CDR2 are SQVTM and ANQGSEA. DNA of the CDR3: TGCAGCACCGGACAGGCGGAAGGTGGTGAAGCTTTCTTT. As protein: CSTGQAEGGEAFF. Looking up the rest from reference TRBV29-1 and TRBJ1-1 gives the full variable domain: SAVISQKPSRDICQRGTSLTIQCQVDSQVTMMFWYRQQPGQSLTLIATANQGSEATYESGFVIDKFPISRPNLTFSTLTVSNMSPEDSSIYLCSTGQAEGGEAFFGQGTRLTVV.

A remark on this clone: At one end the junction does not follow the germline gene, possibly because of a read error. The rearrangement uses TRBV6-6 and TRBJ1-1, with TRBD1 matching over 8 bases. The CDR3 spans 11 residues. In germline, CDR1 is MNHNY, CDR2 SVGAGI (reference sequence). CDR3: CASSTRQGIIF. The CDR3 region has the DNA TGTGCCAGCAGTACACGACAGGGGATAATCTTT.

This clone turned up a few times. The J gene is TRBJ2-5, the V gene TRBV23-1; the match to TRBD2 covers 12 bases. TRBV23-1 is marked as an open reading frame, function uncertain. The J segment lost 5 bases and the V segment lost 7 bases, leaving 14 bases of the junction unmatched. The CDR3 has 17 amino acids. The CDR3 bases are TGCGCCAGCACGGGTATGCTAGCGGGAGGGCCGCTGGAGACCCAGTACTTC. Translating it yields CASTGMLAGGPLETQYF.

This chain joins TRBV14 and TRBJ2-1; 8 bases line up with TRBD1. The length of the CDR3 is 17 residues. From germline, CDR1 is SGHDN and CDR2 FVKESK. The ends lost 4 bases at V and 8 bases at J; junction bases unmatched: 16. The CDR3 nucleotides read TGTGCCAGCAGCCGATCCCTGGACAGGGACAAGTTCGATGAGCAGTTCTTC. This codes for CASSRSLDRDKFDEQFF.

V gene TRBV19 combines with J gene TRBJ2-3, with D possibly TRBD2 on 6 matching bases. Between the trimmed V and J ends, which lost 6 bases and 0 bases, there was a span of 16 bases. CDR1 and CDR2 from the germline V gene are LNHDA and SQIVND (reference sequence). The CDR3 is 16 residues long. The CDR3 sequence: CASRERGGGSTDTQYF. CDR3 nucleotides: TGTGCCAGTAGAGAGAGAGGCGGAGGGAGCACAGATACGCAGTATTTT. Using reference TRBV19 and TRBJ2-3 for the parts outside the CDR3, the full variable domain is DGGITQSPKYLFRKEGQNVTLSCEQNLNHDAMYWYRQDPGQGLRLIYYSQIVNDFQKGDIAEGYSVSREKKESFPLTVTSAQKNPTAFYLCASRERGGGSTDTQYFGPGTRLTVL.

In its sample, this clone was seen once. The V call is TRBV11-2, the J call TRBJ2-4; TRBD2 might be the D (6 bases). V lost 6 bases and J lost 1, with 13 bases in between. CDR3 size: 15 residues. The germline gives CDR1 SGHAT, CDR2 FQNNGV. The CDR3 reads CASRHSGTAKNIQYF. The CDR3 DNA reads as TGTGCCAGCAGGCATTCCGGGACTGCCAAAAACATTCAGTACTTC.

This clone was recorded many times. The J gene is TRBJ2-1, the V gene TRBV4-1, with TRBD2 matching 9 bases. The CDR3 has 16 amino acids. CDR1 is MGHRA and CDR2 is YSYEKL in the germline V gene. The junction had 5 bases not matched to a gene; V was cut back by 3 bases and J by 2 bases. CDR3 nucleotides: TGCGCCAGCAGCCACGTAGCGGGAGAGGCCTACAATGAGCAGTTCTTC. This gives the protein CASSHVAGEAYNEQFF.

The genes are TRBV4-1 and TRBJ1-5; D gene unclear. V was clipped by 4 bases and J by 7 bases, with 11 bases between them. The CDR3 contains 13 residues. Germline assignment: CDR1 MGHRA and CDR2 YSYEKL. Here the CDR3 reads CASSPPVGQPQHF. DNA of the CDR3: TGCGCCAGCAGCCCACCAGTTGGCCAGCCCCAGCATTTT.

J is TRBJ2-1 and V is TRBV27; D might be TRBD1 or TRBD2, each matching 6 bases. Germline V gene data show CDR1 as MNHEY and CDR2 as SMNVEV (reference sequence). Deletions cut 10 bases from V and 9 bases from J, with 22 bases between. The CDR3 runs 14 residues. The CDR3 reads CATGTFRGQGEQFF. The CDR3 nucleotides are TGTGCCACCGGGACATTTCGGGGGCAGGGTGAGCAGTTCTTC.

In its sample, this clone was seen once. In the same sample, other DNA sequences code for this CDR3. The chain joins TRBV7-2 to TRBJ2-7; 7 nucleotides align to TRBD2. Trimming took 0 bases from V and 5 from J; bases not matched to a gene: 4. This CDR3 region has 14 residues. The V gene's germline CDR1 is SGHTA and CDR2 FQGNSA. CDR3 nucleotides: TGTGCCAGCAGCTTAGCCGGGGGGAGGGACGAGCAGTACTTC. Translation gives CASSLAGGRDEQYF.

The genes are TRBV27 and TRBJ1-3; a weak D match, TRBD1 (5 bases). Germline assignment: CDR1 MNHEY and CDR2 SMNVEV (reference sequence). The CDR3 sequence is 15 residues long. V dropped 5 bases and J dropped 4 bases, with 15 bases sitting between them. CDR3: CASSRGGAQGNTIYF. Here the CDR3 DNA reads TGTGCCAGCAGTCGCGGCGGGGCTCAGGGAAACACCATATATTTT.

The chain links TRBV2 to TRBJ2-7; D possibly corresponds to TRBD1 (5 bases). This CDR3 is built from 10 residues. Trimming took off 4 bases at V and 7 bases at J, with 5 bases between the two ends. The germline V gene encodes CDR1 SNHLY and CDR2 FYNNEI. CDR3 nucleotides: TGTGCCAGCAGTGCAGGGGAGCAGTACTTC. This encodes CASSAGEQYF.

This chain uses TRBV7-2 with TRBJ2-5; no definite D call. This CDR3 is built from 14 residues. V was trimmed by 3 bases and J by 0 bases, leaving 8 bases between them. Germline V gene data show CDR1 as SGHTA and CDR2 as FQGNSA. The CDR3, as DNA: TGTGCCAGCAGCTTGCAGGCCAACCAAGAGACCCAGTACTTC. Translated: CASSLQANQETQYF.

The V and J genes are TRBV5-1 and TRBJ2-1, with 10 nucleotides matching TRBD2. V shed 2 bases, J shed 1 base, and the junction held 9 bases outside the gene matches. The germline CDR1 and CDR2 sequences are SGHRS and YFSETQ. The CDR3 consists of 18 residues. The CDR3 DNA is TGCGCCAGCAGCTTCGGTTCTAGCGGGAGCAGATCCTACAATGAGCAGTTCTTC. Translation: CASSFGSSGSRSYNEQFF.

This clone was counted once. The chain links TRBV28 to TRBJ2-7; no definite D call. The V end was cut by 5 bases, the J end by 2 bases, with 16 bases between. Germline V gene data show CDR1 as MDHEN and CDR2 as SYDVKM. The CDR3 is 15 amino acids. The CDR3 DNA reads TGTGCCAGCAGTCCGGTCCAAAGGCGCACCTACGAGCAGTACTTC. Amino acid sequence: CASSPVQRRTYEQYF.

CDR3 DNA: TGTGCCAGTAGTACCCACCGACAGAACACTGAAGCTTTCTTT. Encoded protein: CASSTHRQNTEAFF. This chain links TRBV19 with TRBJ1-1; D ambiguous. V lost 4 bases to trimming and J lost 1 base, with 10 bases between them. CDR1 and CDR2 (germline): LNHDA, SQIVND (reference sequence). The CDR3 has 14 amino acids.

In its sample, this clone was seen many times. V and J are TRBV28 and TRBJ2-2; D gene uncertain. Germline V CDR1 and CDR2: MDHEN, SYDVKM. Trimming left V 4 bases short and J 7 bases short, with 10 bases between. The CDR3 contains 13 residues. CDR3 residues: CASSSAGIGELFF. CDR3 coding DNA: TGTGCCAGCAGTTCCGCTGGTATCGGGGAGCTGTTTTTT.

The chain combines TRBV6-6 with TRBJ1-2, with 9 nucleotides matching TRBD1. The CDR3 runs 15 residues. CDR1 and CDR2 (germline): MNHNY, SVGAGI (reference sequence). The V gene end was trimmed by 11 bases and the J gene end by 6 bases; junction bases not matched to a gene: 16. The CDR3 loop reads CAAMEPTGGEDGYTF. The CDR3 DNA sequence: TGTGCCGCCATGGAACCTACAGGGGGCGAAGATGGCTACACCTTC.

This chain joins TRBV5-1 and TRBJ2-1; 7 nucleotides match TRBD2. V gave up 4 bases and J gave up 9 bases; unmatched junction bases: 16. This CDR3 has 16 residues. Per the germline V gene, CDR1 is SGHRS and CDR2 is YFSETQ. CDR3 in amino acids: CASSPRAGNLGGEQFF. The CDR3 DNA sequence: TGCGCCAGCAGCCCCCGAGCGGGAAACTTGGGGGGTGAGCAGTTCTTC.

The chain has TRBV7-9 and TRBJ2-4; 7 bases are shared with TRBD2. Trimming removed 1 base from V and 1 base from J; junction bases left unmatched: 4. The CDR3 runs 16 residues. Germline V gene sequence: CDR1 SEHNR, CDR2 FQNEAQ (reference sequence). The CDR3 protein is CASSLGGSGAKNIQYF. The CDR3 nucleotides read TGTGCCAGCAGCTTAGGCGGGAGCGGTGCCAAAAACATTCAGTACTTC.

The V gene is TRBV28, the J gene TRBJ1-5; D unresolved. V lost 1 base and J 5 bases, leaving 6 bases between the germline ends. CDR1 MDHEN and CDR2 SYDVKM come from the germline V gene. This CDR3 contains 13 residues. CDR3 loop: CASSLSDYQPQHF. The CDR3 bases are TGTGCCAGCAGTTTATCCGACTATCAGCCCCAGCATTTT. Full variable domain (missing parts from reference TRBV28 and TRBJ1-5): DVKVTQSSRYLVKRTGEKVFLECVQDMDHENMFWYRQDPGLGLRLIYFSYDVKMKEKGDIPEGYSVSREKKERFSLILESASTNQTSMYLCASSLSDYQPQHFGDGTRLSIL.